This TCR beta chain was captured by sequencing in a study of lymphopenia after photon versus proton radiotherapy. Findings and caveats of the study: After lymphocyte nadir, photon-treated repertoires showed oligoclonal expansion, especially CD8+ Temra. Post-nadir TCR diversity decline inversely tracked overall survival among those who died.

Clones were sequenced by immunoSEQ multiplex PCR, and TCRdb holds only the in-frame ones, with some missing. This table holds about 35,000 clones, 92% found once. In regard to this clone: As yet, its antigen is unknown.

Looked up from germline, CDR1 is SGHNT and CDR2 is YYREEE (reference sequence). CDR3 length equals 14 residues. Trimming removed 0 bases from V and 7 bases from J; junction bases left unmatched: 2. The sequence was collected from a man aged 55 to 69 with cholangiocarcinoma. Source: peripheral blood, taken from a patient treated with photon-based radiotherapy. The chain recombines TRBV5-4 with TRBJ1-4; 8 bases align to TRBD1. CDR3 nucleotides: TGTGCCAGCAGCTTGGGGACAGGGTTTGAAAAACTGTTTTTT. The encoded protein is CASSLGTGFEKLFF.